These T cell receptor beta chains were read from a single sample in a study of shared clonotypes between healthy human individuals. The method was immunoSEQ multiplex PCR; TCRdb's version includes in-frame clones alone and lacks a portion of them. This table has around 2,000,000 clones, about 95% appearing once. Sequenced material: naive CD4+ T cells sorted from blood. The receptors stem from a man aged 18 to 35 in good health. Each CDR3 is given with its conserved first and last residue. A D gene is named only where the DNA matches it firmly. Some rows have no size entry. The others give once, few or many, or a class for an expanded clone.

TRBV4-1	NA	TRBJ2-7	NA	13	TGCGCCAGCAGCCATTCGGACGGATACGAGCAGTACTTC	CASSHSDGYEQYF
TRBV30	NA	TRBJ1-1	NA	13	TGTGCCTGGAGTGTAGGAGGGAACTTCGAAGCTTTCTTT	CAWSVGGNFEAFF
TRBV6-5	NA	TRBJ2-1	TRBD2	15	TGTGCCAGCAGTGCGGCGGGGGGGCTCTACAATGAGCAGTTCTTC	CASSAAGGLYNEQFF
TRBV19	NA	TRBJ2-5	NA	13	TGTGCCAGTAGTATAGGAAGGGAAGAGACCCAGTACTTC	CASSIGREETQYF
TRBV7-2	few	TRBJ1-4	NA	15	TGTGCCAGCAGCTCCCAATGGACAAGGAATGAAAAACTGTTTTTT	CASSSQWTRNEKLFF
TRBV30	NA	TRBJ1-4	NA	12	TGTGCCTGGAGTCTACCAGATGAAAAACTGTTTTTT	CAWSLPDEKLFF
TRBV5-4	NA	TRBJ2-7	TRBD1	15	TGTGCCATTCATCCTGGGGGACAGGGGACTTACGAGCAGTACTTC	CAIHPGGQGTYEQYF
TRBV5-4	NA	TRBJ1-1	TRBD1	12	TGTGCCAGCAGCATCCGACAGGGTGAAGCTTTCTTT	CASSIRQGEAFF
TRBV7-3	NA	TRBJ2-1	NA	15	TGTGCCAGCAGCTTAAGTGGTTCAGGGTCCAATGAGCAGTTCTTC	CASSLSGSGSNEQFF
TRBV27	NA	TRBJ1-5	NA	13	TGTGCCAGCAGTTTAGAGGAGGGATTGCCCCAGCATTTT	CASSLEEGLPQHF
TRBV10-3	NA	TRBJ2-1	NA	11	TGTGCCGCGACATCGTACAATGAGCAGTTCTTC	CAATSYNEQFF
TRBV19	NA	TRBJ2-2	NA	12	TGTGCCAGTAGTAGCTTGCCCGGGGAGCTGTTTTTT	CASSSLPGELFF
TRBV11-2	NA	TRBJ2-7	NA	12	TGTGCCAGCAGCCTACAGGTGCGCGAGCAGTACTTC	CASSLQVREQYF
TRBV3-1/TRBV3-2	many	TRBJ2-1	NA	8	TGTGCAGGGAGACCGATATTCTTC	CAGRPIFF
TRBV6-6	once	TRBJ1-5	NA	15	TGTGCCAGCAAAGGGTCCTCAGTCATCAATCAGCCCCAGCATTTT	CASKGSSVINQPQHF
TRBV14	NA	TRBJ1-1	TRBD1	16	TGTGCCAGCAGCCCAGGGACAGGCCTAATGAACACTGAAGCTTTCTTT	CASSPGTGLMNTEAFF
TRBV30	NA	TRBJ1-3	NA	14	TGTGCCTGGAGTAAGGGAGGTTCTGGAAACACCATATATTTT	CAWSKGGSGNTIYF
TRBV5-1	once	TRBJ1-1	NA	15	TGCGCCAGCAGCTGGGGTACAGGGATGAACACTGAAGCTTTCTTT	CASSWGTGMNTEAFF
TRBV7-8	NA	TRBJ1-6	NA	14	TGTGCCAGCAGCTTACGACGGCTCGATTCACCCCTCCACTTT	CASSLRRLDSPLHF
TRBV5-3	NA	TRBJ2-4	NA	16	TGTGCCAGAAGCTTGGGTGGGGTGCTAGCCAAAAACATTCAGTACTTC	CARSLGGVLAKNIQYF
TRBV29-1	NA	TRBJ2-3	TRBD2	15	TGCAGCGTTGACGGGACTAGCGGGGGGATAGATACGCAGTATTTT	CSVDGTSGGIDTQYF
TRBV9	once	TRBJ2-4	NA	15	TGTGCCAGCAGCGCGACCGGGGGAACCTGGGACATTCAGTACTTC	CASSATGGTWDIQYF
TRBV6-5	NA	TRBJ1-4	NA	15	TGTGCCAGCAGTTTCGGGGAGGGGCCAAATGAAAAACTGTTTTTT	CASSFGEGPNEKLFF
TRBV18	NA	TRBJ1-2	TRBD1	15	TGTGCCAGCTCACCGAGACAGGGGGCTAACTATGGCTACACCTTC	CASSPRQGANYGYTF
TRBV7-2	NA	TRBJ1-1	TRBD1	15	TGTGCCAGCAGCTTAGCGCCAGGGGGTGGCACTGAAGCTTTCTTT	CASSLAPGGGTEAFF
TRBV6-5	NA	TRBJ2-7	TRBD1	14	TGTGCCAGCAGCAAAGGGGGACAGACCTACGAGCAGTACTTC	CASSKGGQTYEQYF
TRBV9	NA	TRBJ2-1	NA	16	TGTGCCAGCAGCGTAGTTACATCCCGCTCCTACAATGAGCAGTTCTTC	CASSVVTSRSYNEQFF
TRBV7-8	NA	TRBJ2-1	TRBD2	17	TGTGCCAGCAGCTTAGGATCCCTAGCGGGGGTTTACAATGAGCAGTTCTTC	CASSLGSLAGVYNEQFF
TRBV4-2	NA	TRBJ2-7	TRBD1	14	TGTGCCAGCAGCCAAGGGACAGGCCCCAACGAGCAGTACTTC	CASSQGTGPNEQYF
TRBV5-4	NA	TRBJ2-7	TRBD1	16	TGTGCCAGCAGCTTGGGGCTGACAGGGGGATCCTACGAGCAGTACTTC	CASSLGLTGGSYEQYF
TRBV19	NA	TRBJ2-2	TRBD1	15	TGTGCCAGTAGCGGGACAGGGGGTAACACCGGGGAGCTGTTTTTT	CASSGTGGNTGELFF
TRBV4-1	NA	TRBJ1-2	NA	14	TGCGCCAGCAGCCAAGTGGAGGGGCCCTATGGCTACACCTTC	CASSQVEGPYGYTF
TRBV14	NA	TRBJ2-2	NA	16	TGTGCCAGCAGCCAAGACAGGGTTTCGAACACCGGGGAGCTGTTTTTT	CASSQDRVSNTGELFF
TRBV7-2	NA	TRBJ2-3	NA	18	TGTGCCAGCAGCTTAAGCCCCGGCGGCAGCAGGAGCACAGATACGCAGTATTTT	CASSLSPGGSRSTDTQYF
TRBV18	NA	TRBJ2-3	NA	16	TGTGCCAGCTCACCACTTTTAGGGACGGCCACAGATACGCAGTATTTT	CASSPLLGTATDTQYF
TRBV9	NA	TRBJ2-3	TRBD2	17	TGTGCCAGCAGCCCGGGGACTAGCACGGTCCGCACAGATACGCAGTATTTT	CASSPGTSTVRTDTQYF
TRBV4-1	NA	TRBJ2-3	TRBD1	16	TGCGCCAGCAGCCATAACGACAGGGGGAACTCAGATACGCAGTATTTT	CASSHNDRGNSDTQYF
TRBV5-4	once	TRBJ1-6	TRBD1	17	TGTGCCAGCAGCGTAATTCCCGGGACAGGGATGGATTCACCCCTCCACTTT	CASSVIPGTGMDSPLHF
TRBV6-5	NA	TRBJ2-1	TRBD1	14	TGTGCCAGCAGTTACTCGACAGGGTTAAATGAGCAGTTCTTC	CASSYSTGLNEQFF
TRBV7-2	once	TRBJ2-1	TRBD2	15	TGTGCCAGCAGCGAGGCCAGCGGGGTATACAATGAGCAGTTCTTC	CASSEASGVYNEQFF
TRBV28	NA	TRBJ1-6	NA	17	TGTGCCAGCAGTTTAGGGGCAGGGGCTAACTATAATTCACCCCTCCACTTT	CASSLGAGANYNSPLHF
TRBV5-1	NA	TRBJ2-7	TRBD1	14	TGCGCCAGCAGCCCCGGGACAGGGCTCTACGAGCAGTACTTC	CASSPGTGLYEQYF
TRBV7-2	NA	TRBJ2-7	NA	14	TGTGCCAGCAGCTTTTGGGATAGCTCCTACGAGCAGTACTTC	CASSFWDSSYEQYF
TRBV6-1	NA	TRBJ1-5	TRBD1	15	TGTGCCAGCAGTGTGACAGGGAATAGCAATCAGCCCCAGCATTTT	CASSVTGNSNQPQHF
TRBV18	NA	TRBJ2-3	NA	12	TGTGCCAGCTCACCAAACTGGGATACGCAGTATTTT	CASSPNWDTQYF
TRBV18	NA	TRBJ2-2	NA	13	TGTGCCAGCTCACCACCCAATAACGGGGAGCTGTTTTTT	CASSPPNNGELFF
TRBV20-1	once	TRBJ2-5	NA	11	TGCAGTGCTAGCATTCCAGAGACCCAGTACTTC	CSASIPETQYF
TRBV19	NA	TRBJ1-2	NA	15	TGTGCCAGTAGTATAAGAGGGCCCAGCACCTATGGCTACACCTTC	CASSIRGPSTYGYTF
TRBV10-3	few	TRBJ2-7	TRBD1	15	TGTGCCATCAGTATTGGACAGGGAGGATTAAGGGAGCAGTACTTC	CAISIGQGGLREQYF
TRBV19	once	TRBJ1-1	NA	14	TGTGCCAGTAGTGTCTGGGGGGCGAACACTGAAGCTTTCTTT	CASSVWGANTEAFF
TRBV2	NA	TRBJ1-1	NA	16	TGTGCCAGCAGCCGGGACACTTCCCGGTTGAACACTGAAGCTTTCTTT	CASSRDTSRLNTEAFF
TRBV10-2	NA	TRBJ2-1	TRBD2	16	TGCGCCAGCAGTGGAGCGGATGAGGGAGGGAAGGATGAGCAGTTCTTC	CASSGADEGGKDEQFF